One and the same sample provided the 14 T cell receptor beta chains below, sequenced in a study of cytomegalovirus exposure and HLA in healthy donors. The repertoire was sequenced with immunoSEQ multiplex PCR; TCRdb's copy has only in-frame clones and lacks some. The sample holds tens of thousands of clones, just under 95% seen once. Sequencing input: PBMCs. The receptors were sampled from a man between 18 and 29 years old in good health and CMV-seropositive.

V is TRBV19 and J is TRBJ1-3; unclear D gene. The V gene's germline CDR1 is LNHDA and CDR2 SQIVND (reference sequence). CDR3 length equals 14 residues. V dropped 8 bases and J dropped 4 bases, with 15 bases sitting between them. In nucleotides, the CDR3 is TGTGCCAGTCAAGCGGGGTATTCCGGAAACACCATATATTTT. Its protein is CASQAGYSGNTIYF.

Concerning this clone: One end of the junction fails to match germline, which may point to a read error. In DNA, the CDR3 is TGTGCTAGTGGTTTAGACAGGGAACCCTCCTTC. Translating it yields CASGLDREPSF. The genes are TRBV12-5 and TRBJ1-2; 7 bases align to TRBD1. Germline CDR1 reads LGHNT; CDR2 reads FRNRAP. The CDR3 is 11 amino acids.

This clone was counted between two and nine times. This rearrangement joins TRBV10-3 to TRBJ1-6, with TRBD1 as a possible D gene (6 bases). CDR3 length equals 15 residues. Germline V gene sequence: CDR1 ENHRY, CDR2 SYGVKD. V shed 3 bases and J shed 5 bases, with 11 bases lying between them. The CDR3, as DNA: TGTGCCATCAGTGAACAGGGTGTGAATAATTCACCCCTCCACTTT. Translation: CAISEQGVNNSPLHF.

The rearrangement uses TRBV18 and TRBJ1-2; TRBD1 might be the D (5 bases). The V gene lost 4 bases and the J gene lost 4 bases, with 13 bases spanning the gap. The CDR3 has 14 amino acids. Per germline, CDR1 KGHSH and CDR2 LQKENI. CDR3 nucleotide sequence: TGTGCCAGCTCACTAGACCAGGGCCCCTATGGCTACACCTTC. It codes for CASSLDQGPYGYTF.

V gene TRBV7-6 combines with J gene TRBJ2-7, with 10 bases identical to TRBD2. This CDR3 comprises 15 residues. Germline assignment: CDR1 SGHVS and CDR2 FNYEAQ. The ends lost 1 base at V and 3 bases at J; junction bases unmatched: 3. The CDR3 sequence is CASSLGLAGVYEQYF. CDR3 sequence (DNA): TGTGCCAGCAGCTTAGGACTAGCGGGTGTCTACGAGCAGTACTTC.

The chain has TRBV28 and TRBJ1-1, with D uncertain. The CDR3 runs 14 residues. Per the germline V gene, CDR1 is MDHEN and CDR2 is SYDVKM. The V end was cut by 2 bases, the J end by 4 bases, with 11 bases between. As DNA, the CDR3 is TGTGCCAGCAGTTTACATCTTTCAGGCACTGAAGCTTTCTTT. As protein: CASSLHLSGTEAFF.

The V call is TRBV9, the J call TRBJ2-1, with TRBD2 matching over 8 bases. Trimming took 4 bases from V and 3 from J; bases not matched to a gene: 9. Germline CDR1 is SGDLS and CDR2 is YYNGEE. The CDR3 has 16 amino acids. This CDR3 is CASSPSLAGLYNEQFF. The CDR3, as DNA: TGTGCCAGCAGCCCCAGCCTAGCGGGCCTCTACAATGAGCAGTTCTTC.

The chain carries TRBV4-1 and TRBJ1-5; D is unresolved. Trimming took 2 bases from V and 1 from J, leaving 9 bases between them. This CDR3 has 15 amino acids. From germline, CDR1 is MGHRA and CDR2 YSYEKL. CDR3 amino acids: CASSQQRESNQPQHF. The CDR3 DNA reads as TGCGCCAGCAGCCAACAGCGGGAAAGCAATCAGCCCCAGCATTTT.

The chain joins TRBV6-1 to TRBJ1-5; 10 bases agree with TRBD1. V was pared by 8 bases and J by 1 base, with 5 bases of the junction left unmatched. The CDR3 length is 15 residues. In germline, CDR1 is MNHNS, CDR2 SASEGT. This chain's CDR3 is CASLRTGGSNQPQHF. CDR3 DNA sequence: TGTGCCAGCTTACGGACAGGGGGGAGCAATCAGCCCCAGCATTTT.

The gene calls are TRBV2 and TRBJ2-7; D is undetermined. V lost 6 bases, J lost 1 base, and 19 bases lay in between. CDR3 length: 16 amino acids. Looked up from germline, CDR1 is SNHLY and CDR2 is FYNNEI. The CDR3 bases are TGTGCCAGCAGGGTTGGGCAGGCAAGCCTTTCCTACGAGCAGTACTTC. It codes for CASRVGQASLSYEQYF.

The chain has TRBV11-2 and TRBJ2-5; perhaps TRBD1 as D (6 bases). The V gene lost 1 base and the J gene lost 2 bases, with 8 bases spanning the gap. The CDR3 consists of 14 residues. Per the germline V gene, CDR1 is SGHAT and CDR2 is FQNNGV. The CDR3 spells CASSLGGGQETQYF. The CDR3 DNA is TGTGCCAGCAGCTTAGGAGGGGGTCAAGAGACCCAGTACTTC.

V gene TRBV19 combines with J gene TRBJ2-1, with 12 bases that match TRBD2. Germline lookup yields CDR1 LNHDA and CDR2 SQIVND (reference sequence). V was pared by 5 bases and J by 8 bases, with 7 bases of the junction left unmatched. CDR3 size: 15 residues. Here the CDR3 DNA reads TGTGCCAGTAGTCAGCGACTAGCGGGAGCCGATGAGCAGTTCTTC. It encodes CASSQRLAGADEQFF.

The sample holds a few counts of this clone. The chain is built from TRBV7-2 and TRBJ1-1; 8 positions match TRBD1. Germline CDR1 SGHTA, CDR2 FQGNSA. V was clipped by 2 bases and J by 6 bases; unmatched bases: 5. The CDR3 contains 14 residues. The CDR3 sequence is CASSLRGQGSEAFF. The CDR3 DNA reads TGTGCCAGCAGCTTACGAGGACAGGGTTCTGAAGCTTTCTTT.

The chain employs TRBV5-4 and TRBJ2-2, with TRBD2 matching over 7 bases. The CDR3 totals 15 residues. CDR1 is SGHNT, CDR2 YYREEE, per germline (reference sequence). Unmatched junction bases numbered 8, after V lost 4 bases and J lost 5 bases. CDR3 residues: CASSSPAGSTGELFF. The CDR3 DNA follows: TGTGCCAGCAGCAGCCCAGCGGGATCGACCGGGGAGCTGTTTTTT.